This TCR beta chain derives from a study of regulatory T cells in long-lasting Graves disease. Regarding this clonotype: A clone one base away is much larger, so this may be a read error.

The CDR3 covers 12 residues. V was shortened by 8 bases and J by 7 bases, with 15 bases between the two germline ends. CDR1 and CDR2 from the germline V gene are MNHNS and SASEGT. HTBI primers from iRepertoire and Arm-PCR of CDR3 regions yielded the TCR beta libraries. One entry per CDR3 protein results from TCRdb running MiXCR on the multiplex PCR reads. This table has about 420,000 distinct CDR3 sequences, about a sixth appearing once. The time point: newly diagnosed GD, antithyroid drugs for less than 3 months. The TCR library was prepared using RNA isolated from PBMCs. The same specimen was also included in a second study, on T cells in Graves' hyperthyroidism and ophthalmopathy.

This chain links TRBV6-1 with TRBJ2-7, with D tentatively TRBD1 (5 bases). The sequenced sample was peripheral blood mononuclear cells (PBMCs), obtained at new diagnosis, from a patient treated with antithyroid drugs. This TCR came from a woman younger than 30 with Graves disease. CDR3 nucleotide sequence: TGTGCCAGCGGGGCAGCATACAATGAGCAGTACTTC. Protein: CASGAAYNEQYF.